Presented here are 18 T cell receptor beta chains from one specimen sequenced in a study of T cells after yellow fever vaccination (dated by TCRdb to between 2018 and 2021). Receptor amplification or capture employed 5' RACE. Sequencing was performed on an Illumina HiSeq 2500. Using fastp trimming at Q25 and MiXCR clonotype assembly, TCRdb reanalyzed the public sequencing data and kept in-frame beta chains. Rows with a matching CDR3 protein are joined into one entry that keeps the most common DNA and genes. The sample table contains around 590,000 distinct CDR3 sequences; only one count was recorded for about 12% of them. About 15% of the sample goes to the ten largest clones. The sample's treatment or condition label is to be understood as: live attenuated yellow fever vaccine strain. Sample: PBMCs, taken on the day of the yellow fever booster vaccination. The receptors stem from a man in his thirties or forties who received the YFV17D yellow fever vaccine.

This clonotype was seen more than once but under ten times. The chain links TRBV6-4 to TRBJ2-3, with 7 bases lining up with TRBD2. Looked up from germline, CDR1 is MRHNA and CDR2 is SNTAGT. The V and J ends lost 8 bases and 5 bases, in that order; junction bases with no gene match: 10. The CDR3 totals 14 residues. CDR3 nucleotide sequence: TGTGCCAGCGCTACGACTAGCTCAGGAGATACGCAGTATTTT. It yields the protein CASATTSSGDTQYF.

In this sample, this clonotype turned up a few times. The CDR3 here is CATADVSTEAFF. CDR3 DNA sequence: TGTGCCACCGCGGACGTCTCAACTGAAGCTTTCTTT. This rearrangement joins TRBV19 to TRBJ1-1; D unclear. V gave up 10 bases and J gave up 5 bases, with 14 bases separating them. Germline V gives CDR1 LNHDA, CDR2 SQIVND (reference sequence). CDR3 length equals 12 residues.

The J gene is TRBJ1-4, the V gene TRBV15; D unresolved. From germline, CDR1 is LNHNV and CDR2 YYDKDF (reference sequence). This CDR3 spans 15 amino acids. V gave up 1 base and J gave up 1 base, with 7 bases separating them. In DNA, the CDR3 is TGTGCCACCAGCAGAGCCCCGGAAACTAATGAAAAACTGTTTTTT. Amino acids: CATSRAPETNEKLFF. Full variable domain (remainder filled in from reference TRBV15 and TRBJ1-4): DAMVIQNPRYQVTQFGKPVTLSCSQTLNHNVMYWYQQKSSQAPKLLFHYYDKDFNNEADTPDNFQSRRPNTSFCFLDIRSPGLGDTAMYLCATSRAPETNEKLFFGSGTQLSVL.

This clonotype was found once. The chain joins TRBV20-1 to TRBJ2-2, with D unclear. Germline V gives CDR1 DFQATT, CDR2 SNEGSKA (reference sequence). The CDR3 is made up of 13 amino acids. The ends were cut back, 0 bases at V and 4 bases at J, with 6 bases in the middle. CDR3 loop: CSAREVLTGELFF. CDR3 bases: TGCAGTGCTAGAGAAGTCCTCACCGGGGAGCTGTTTTTT.

This clonotype turned up a few times. The DNA for the CDR3 is TGTGCCAGCAGGGGCGGGAGGGGTTGGAATGAGCAGTTCTTC. Its protein is CASRGGRGWNEQFF. The chain couples TRBV12-3 or TRBV12-4 to TRBJ2-1, with 9 nucleotides matching TRBD2. The V and J ends lost 6 bases and 7 bases, in that order; junction bases with no gene match: 7. The CDR3 totals 14 residues.

This clonotype has ten or more counts. This chain joins TRBV4-3 and TRBJ2-6; D is possibly TRBD1 (5 bases). CDR1 is LGHNA and CDR2 is YSLEER in the germline V gene. Trimming took 0 bases from V and 2 from J, leaving 17 bases between them. This CDR3 has 19 amino acids. The CDR3 is CASSQEFDSVLAGANVLTF. The CDR3 bases are TGCGCCAGCAGCCAAGAATTTGACAGCGTGCTGGCTGGGGCCAACGTCCTGACTTTC.

V gene TRBV6-1 combines with J gene TRBJ1-5, with a weak D call TRBD1 (5 bases). V lost 3 bases and J 6 bases, leaving 18 bases between the germline ends. Germline V CDR1 and CDR2: MNHNS, SASEGT. CDR3 length: 16 residues. The DNA for the CDR3 is TGTGCCAGCAGTGACAAGGAGGGACCGCGTGGTCAGCCCCAGCATTTT. This sequence encodes CASSDKEGPRGQPQHF.

The chain carries TRBV3-1 and TRBJ2-7; D is possibly TRBD2 (6 bases). The V and J ends lost 3 bases and 0 bases respectively, with 15 bases between them. This CDR3 spans 16 amino acids. The V gene's germline CDR1 is LGHDT and CDR2 YNNKEL (reference sequence). The CDR3 sequence is CASSQPSGESSYEQYF. CDR3 coding DNA: TGTGCCAGCAGCCAGCCATCGGGGGAGAGCTCCTACGAGCAGTACTTC.

The rearrangement links TRBV7-2 to TRBJ2-7, with 7 bases fitting TRBD2. The length of the CDR3 is 14 residues. Looked up from germline, CDR1 is SGHTA and CDR2 is FQGNSA. V trimming: 5 bases; J trimming: 6 bases; junction bases outside the gene matches: 10. The CDR3 DNA sequence: TGTGCCAGCAGCCCATGGGCGGGAGTTGGCGAGCAGTACTTC. Protein: CASSPWAGVGEQYF.

The chain is built from TRBV12-3 or TRBV12-4 and TRBJ2-2; tentative D call: TRBD2 (6 bases). Trimming stripped 3 bases from V and 2 bases from J, with 22 bases between. CDR3 length: 19 amino acids. CDR3 residues: CASSFISPPGLKNTGELFF. CDR3 in DNA: TGTGCCAGCAGTTTTATATCCCCCCCGGGACTCAAAAACACCGGGGAGCTGTTTTTT.

The chain carries TRBV5-6 and TRBJ2-5, with D possibly matching TRBD2 (6 bases). Trimming removed 4 bases from V and 6 bases from J, with 19 bases in between. CDR3 length equals 15 residues. CDR1 is SGHDT, CDR2 YYEEEE, per germline. DNA for the CDR3: TGTGCCAGCAGCCGGTCGGCGGGGATTCTGAAGACCCAGTACTTC. It codes for CASSRSAGILKTQYF.

This clonotype was seen more than once but under ten times. The rearrangement uses TRBV12-3 or TRBV12-4 and TRBJ1-2; 10 positions match TRBD1. The trim removed 7 bases at V and 7 bases at J, leaving 6 bases unmatched. The CDR3 contains 13 residues. The CDR3 DNA reads as TGTGCCAGCACCCCCGGACAGGGGGGTGGCTACACCTTC. This encodes CASTPGQGGGYTF.

This clonotype has a handful of counts. The V call is TRBV29-1, the J call TRBJ2-7; unclear D gene. The germline V gene has CDR1 SQVTM and CDR2 ANQGSEA. With 4 bases removed from V and 5 bases from J, the gap between germline ends came to 12 bases. The CDR3 spans 12 residues. In DNA, the CDR3 is TGCAGCGTTGCGACCCCGTGGGACGAGCAGTACTTC. Residues: CSVATPWDEQYF.

This clonotype was counted a few times. The chain carries TRBV9 and TRBJ2-4; 7 nucleotides agree with TRBD2. Germline CDR1 and CDR2: SGDLS and YYNGEE. This CDR3 is 13 amino acids long. V shed 3 bases, J shed 8 bases, and the junction held 5 bases outside the gene matches. The CDR3 DNA is TGTGCCAGCAGCGGTTCTAGCGGATACATTCAGTACTTC. Its translation is CASSGSSGYIQYF.

This clonotype was recorded a few times. The chain combines TRBV7-2 with TRBJ2-7; D may be TRBD1 (6 bases). The CDR3 spans 16 residues. Per the germline V gene, CDR1 is SGHTA and CDR2 is FQGNSA. The ends were cut back, 0 bases at V and 2 bases at J, with 14 bases in the middle. The CDR3 DNA is TGTGCCAGCAGCTTAGCGCGTAATCCAGGGGCCTACGAGCAGTACTTC. Protein product: CASSLARNPGAYEQYF.

The chain has TRBV20-1 and TRBJ2-7, with D perhaps assigned TRBD1 or TRBD2 (6 bases each). The V end lost 1 base, the J end lost 5 bases, and 18 bases lay between the germline ends. CDR3 length equals 15 residues. CDR1 DFQATT and CDR2 SNEGSKA come from the germline V gene (reference sequence). For the CDR3, the DNA is TGCAGTGCTAGAGCCCGTTACTGGGGGGCTGACGAGCAGTACTTC. Residues: CSARARYWGADEQYF.

CDR3 residues: CASSYKASGTYYEQYF. The DNA for the CDR3 is TGTGCCAGCAGTTACAAGGCTAGCGGGACCTACTACGAGCAGTACTTC. The chain links TRBV6-2 or TRBV6-3 to TRBJ2-7, with 9 positions matching TRBD2. The CDR3 has 16 amino acids. Germline trimming cut 2 bases from V and 3 bases from J; bases unmatched to any gene: 8. Germline CDR1 MNHEY, CDR2 SVGEGT.

This clonotype was detected many times. The chain couples TRBV6-5 to TRBJ1-1; D is undetermined. Per the germline V gene, CDR1 is MNHEY and CDR2 is SVGAGI. V was clipped by 0 bases and J by 1 base, with 6 bases between them. The CDR3 extends over 14 amino acids. DNA of the CDR3: TGTGCCAGCAGTTACTCGACACGGAACACTGAAGCTTTCTTT. Encoded protein: CASSYSTRNTEAFF.